This T cell receptor (beta chain) was captured by sequencing in a study of response to subunit inactivated influenza vaccine. Whole-study findings and limits: New T cells are recruited in small numbers by each seasonal influenza vaccination, according to the authors' suggestion.

TCRdb called the RT-PCR reads again in MiXCR, with one record for every CDR3 protein. The table shows around 760,000 distinct CDR3 sequences, with approximately 13% occurring only once. From germline, CDR1 is DFQATT and CDR2 SNEGSKA (reference sequence). With 7 bases clipped from V and 4 bases from J, the junction kept 8 bases outside the gene matches. There are 13 residues in the CDR3. Worth noting for this clonotype: The antigen is not known.

The specimen was PBMCs from blood, collected 14 to 15 days before vaccination. The sequence was obtained from a man between 50 and 59 years old who received an inactivated influenza vaccine. The genes are TRBV20-1 and TRBJ1-2; 8 bases align to TRBD1. The CDR3: CSGETGAAYGYTF. As DNA, the CDR3 is TGCAGTGGAGAGACAGGGGCGGCCTATGGCTACACCTTC.